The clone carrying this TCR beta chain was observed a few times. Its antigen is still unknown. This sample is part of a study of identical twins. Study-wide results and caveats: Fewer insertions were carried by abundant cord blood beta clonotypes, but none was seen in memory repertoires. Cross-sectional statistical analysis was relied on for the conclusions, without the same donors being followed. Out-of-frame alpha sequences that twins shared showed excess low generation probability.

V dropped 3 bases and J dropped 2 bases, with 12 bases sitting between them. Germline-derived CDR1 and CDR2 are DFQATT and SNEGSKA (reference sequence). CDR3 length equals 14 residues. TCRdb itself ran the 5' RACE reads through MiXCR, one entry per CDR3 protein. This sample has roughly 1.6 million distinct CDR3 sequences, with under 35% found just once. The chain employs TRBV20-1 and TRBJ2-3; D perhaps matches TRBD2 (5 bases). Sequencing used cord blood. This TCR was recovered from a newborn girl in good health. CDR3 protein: CSASRRAATDTQYF. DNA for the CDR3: TGCAGTGCTAGTAGGCGGGCGGCCACAGATACGCAGTATTTT.